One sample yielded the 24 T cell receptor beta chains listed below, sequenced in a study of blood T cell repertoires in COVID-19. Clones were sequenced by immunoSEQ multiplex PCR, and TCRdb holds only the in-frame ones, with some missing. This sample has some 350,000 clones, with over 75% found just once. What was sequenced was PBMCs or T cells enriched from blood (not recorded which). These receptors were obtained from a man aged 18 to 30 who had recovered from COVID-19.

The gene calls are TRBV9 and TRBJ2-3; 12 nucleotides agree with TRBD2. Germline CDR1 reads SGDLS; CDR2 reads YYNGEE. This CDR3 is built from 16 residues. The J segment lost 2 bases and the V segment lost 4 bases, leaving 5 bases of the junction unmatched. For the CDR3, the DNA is TGTGCCAGCAGCACGGGACTAGCGGGTGTCACAGATACGCAGTATTTT. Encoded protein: CASSTGLAGVTDTQYF. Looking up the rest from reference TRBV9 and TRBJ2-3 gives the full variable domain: DSGVTQTPKHLITATGQRVTLRCSPRSGDLSVYWYQQSLDQGLQFLIQYYNGEERAKGNILERFSAQQFPDLHSELNLSSLELGDSALYFCASSTGLAGVTDTQYFGPGTRLTVL.

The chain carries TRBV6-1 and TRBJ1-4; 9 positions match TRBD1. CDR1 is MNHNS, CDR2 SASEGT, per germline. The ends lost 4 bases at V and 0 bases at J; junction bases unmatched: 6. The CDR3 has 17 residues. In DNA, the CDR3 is TGTGCCAGCAGTGTACAGGGGGCGCGAGCAACTAATGAAAAACTGTTTTTT. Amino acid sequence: CASSVQGARATNEKLFF.

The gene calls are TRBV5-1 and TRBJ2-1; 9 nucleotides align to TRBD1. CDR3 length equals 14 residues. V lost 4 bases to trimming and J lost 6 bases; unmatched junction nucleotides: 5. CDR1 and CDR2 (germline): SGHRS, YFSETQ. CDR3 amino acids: CASSQQGARNEQFF. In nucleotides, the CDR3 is TGCGCCAGCAGCCAACAGGGGGCGCGCAATGAGCAGTTCTTC.

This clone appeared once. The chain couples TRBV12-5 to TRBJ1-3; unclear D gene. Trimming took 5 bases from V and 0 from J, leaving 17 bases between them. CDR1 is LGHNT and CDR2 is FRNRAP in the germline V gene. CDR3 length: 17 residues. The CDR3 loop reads CASGPLRMGRSGNTIYF. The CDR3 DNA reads TGTGCTAGTGGTCCCCTCAGGATGGGCCGCTCTGGAAACACCATATATTTT.

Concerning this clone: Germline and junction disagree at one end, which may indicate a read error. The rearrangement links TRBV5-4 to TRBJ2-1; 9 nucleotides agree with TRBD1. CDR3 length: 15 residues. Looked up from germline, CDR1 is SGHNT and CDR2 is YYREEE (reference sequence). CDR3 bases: TGTGCCAGCAGCTTAGCCGGGACAGGGAGACCTGAGGAGGTCTTC. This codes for CASSLAGTGRPEEVF.

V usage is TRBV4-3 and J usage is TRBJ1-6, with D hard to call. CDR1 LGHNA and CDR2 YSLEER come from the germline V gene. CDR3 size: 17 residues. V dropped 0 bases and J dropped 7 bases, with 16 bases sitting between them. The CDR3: CASSQDGGRRSNSPLHF. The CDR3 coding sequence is TGCGCCAGCAGCCAAGATGGCGGGAGGAGGTCGAATTCACCCCTCCACTTT.

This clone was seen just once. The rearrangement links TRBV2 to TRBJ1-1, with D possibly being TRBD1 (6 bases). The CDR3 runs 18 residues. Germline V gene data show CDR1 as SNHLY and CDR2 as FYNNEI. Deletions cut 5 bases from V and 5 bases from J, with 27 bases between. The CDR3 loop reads CASSWTVVSVREGTEAFF. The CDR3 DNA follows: TGTGCCAGCAGTTGGACAGTTGTTTCTGTTCGGGAGGGGACTGAAGCTTTCTTT. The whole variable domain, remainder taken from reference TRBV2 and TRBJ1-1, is EPEVTQTPSHQVTQMGQEVILRCVPISNHLYFYWYRQILGQKVEFLVSFYNNEISEKSEIFDDQFSVERPDGSNFTLKIRSTKLEDSAMYFCASSWTVVSVREGTEAFFGQGTRLTVV.

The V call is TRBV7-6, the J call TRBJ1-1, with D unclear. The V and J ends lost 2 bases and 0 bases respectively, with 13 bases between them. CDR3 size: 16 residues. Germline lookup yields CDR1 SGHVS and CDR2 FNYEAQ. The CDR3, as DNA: TGTGCCAGCAGCTTAATGACCGTAGACATGAACACTGAAGCTTTCTTT. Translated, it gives CASSLMTVDMNTEAFF.

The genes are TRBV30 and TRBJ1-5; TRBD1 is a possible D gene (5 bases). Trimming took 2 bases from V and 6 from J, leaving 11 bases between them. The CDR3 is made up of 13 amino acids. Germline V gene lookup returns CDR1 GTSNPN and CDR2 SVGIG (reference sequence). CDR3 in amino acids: CAWSPGQSQPQHF. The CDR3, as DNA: TGTGCCTGGAGTCCTGGACAAAGTCAGCCCCAGCATTTT.

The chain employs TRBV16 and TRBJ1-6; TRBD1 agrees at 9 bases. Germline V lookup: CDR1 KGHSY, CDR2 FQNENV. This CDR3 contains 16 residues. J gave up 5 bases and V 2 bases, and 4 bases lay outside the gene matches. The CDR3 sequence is CASSQPGTGNNSPLHF. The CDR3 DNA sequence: TGTGCCAGCAGCCAACCCGGGACAGGGAATAATTCACCCCTCCACTTT.

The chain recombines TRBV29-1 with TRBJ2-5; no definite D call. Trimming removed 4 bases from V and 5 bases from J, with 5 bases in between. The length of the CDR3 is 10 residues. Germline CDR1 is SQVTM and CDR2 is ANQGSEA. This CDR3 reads CSVVRETQYF. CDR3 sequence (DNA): TGCAGCGTTGTCAGGGAGACCCAGTACTTC.

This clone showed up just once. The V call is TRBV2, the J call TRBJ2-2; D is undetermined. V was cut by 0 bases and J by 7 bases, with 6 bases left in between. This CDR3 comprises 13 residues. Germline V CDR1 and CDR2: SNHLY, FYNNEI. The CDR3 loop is CASSEARSGELFF. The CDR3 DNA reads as TGTGCCAGCAGTGAAGCGCGAAGCGGGGAGCTGTTTTTT. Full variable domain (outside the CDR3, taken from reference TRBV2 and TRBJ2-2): EPEVTQTPSHQVTQMGQEVILRCVPISNHLYFYWYRQILGQKVEFLVSFYNNEISEKSEIFDDQFSVERPDGSNFTLKIRSTKLEDSAMYFCASSEARSGELFFGEGSRLTVL.

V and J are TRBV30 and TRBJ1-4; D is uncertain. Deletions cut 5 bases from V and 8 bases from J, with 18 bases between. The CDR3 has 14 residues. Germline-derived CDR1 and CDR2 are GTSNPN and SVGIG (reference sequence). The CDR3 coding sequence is TGTGCCTGGGGTGAACAGTTCTTCAACGAAAAACTGTTTTTT. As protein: CAWGEQFFNEKLFF.

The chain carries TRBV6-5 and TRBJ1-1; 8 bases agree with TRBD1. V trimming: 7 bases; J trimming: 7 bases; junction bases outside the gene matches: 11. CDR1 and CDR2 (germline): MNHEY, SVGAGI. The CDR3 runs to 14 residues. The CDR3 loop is CASIRVPGGVEAFF. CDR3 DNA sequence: TGTGCCAGCATAAGGGTGCCAGGGGGCGTTGAAGCTTTCTTT.

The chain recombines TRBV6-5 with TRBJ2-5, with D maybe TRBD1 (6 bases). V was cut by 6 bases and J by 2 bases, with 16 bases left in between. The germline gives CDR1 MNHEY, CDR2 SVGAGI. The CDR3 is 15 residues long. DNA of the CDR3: TGTGCCAGCAGACCGCGTGGGGACAAGCAAGAGACCCAGTACTTC. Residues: CASRPRGDKQETQYF.

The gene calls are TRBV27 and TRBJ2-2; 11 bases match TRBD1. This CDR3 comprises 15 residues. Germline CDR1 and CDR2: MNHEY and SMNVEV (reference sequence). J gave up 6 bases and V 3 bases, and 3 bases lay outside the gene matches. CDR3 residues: CASSLDRGRSGELFF. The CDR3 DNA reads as TGTGCCAGCAGTTTGGACAGGGGGCGTTCCGGGGAGCTGTTTTTT.

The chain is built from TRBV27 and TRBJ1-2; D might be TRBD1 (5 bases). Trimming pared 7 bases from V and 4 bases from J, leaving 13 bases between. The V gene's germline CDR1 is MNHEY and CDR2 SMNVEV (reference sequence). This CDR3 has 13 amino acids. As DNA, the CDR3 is TGTGCCAGCAAGGGGTTCGCTCCCTATGGCTACACCTTC. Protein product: CASKGFAPYGYTF.

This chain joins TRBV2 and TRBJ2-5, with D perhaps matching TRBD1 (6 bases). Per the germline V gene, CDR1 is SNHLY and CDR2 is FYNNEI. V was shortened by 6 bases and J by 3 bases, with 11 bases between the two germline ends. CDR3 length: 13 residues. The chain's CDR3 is CASRRQAEETQYF. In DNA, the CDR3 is TGTGCCAGCAGGAGACAGGCCGAAGAGACCCAGTACTTC.

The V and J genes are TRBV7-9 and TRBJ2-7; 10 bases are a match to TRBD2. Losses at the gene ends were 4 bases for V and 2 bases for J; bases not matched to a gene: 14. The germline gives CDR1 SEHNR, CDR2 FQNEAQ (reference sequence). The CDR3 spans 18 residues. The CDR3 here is CASSSSGPRLAGPYEQYF. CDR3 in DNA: TGTGCCAGCAGCTCCTCCGGGCCTCGACTAGCGGGTCCCTACGAGCAGTACTTC.

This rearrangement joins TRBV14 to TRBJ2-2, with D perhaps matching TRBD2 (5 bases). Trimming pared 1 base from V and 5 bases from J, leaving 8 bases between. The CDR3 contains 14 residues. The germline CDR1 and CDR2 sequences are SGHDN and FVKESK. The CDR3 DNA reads TGTGCCAGCAGCCAAGCGGGGTTAACCGGGGAGCTGTTTTTT. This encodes CASSQAGLTGELFF.

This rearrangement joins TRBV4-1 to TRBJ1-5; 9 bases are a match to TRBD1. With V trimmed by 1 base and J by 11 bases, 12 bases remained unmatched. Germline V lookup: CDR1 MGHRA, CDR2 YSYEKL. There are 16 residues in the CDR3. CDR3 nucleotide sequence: TGCGCCAGCAGCCAAGGGGGACAGGGAGGATTATGGGCCCAGCATTTT. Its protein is CASSQGGQGGLWAQHF.

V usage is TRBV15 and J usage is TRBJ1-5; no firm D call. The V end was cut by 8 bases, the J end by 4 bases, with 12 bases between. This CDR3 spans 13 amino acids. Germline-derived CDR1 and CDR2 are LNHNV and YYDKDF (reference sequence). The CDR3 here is CATAARENQPQHF. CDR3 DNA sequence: TGTGCCACCGCCGCTAGGGAGAATCAGCCCCAGCATTTT.

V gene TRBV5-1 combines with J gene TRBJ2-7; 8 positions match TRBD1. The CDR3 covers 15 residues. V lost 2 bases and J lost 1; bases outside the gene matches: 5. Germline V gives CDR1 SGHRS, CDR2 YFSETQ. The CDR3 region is CASSLQGGKSYEQYF. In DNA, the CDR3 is TGCGCCAGCAGCTTACAGGGGGGAAAATCCTACGAGCAGTACTTC. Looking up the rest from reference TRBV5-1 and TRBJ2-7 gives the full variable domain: KAGVTQTPRYLIKTRGQQVTLSCSPISGHRSVSWYQQTPGQGLQFLFEYFSETQRNKGNFPGRFSGRQFSNSRSEMNVSTLELGDSALYLCASSLQGGKSYEQYFGPGTRLTVT.

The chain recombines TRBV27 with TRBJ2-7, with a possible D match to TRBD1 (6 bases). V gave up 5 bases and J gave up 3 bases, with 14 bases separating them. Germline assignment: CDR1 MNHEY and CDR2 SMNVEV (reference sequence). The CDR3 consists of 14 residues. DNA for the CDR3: TGTGCCAGCAGTCCTCACAGGGATGGCTACGAGCAGTACTTC. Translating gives CASSPHRDGYEQYF.